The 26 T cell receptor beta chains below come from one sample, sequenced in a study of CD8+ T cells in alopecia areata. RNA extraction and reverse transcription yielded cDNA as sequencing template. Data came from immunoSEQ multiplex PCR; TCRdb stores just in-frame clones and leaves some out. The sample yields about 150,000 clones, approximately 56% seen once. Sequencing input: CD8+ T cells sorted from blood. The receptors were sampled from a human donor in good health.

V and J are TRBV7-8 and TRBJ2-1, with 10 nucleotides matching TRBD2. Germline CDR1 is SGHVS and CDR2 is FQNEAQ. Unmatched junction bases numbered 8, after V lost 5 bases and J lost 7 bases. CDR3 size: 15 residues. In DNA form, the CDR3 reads TGTGCCAGCAGCCTACCTAGCGGGAGCGGTAATGAGCAGTTCTTC. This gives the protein CASSLPSGSGNEQFF.

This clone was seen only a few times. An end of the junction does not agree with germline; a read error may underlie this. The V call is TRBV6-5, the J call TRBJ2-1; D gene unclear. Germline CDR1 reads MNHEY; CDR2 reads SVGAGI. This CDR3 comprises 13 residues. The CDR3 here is CASRYGLRNEQFF. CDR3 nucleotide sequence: TGTGCCAGCCGTTACGGTTTAAGGAATGAGCAGTTCTTC.

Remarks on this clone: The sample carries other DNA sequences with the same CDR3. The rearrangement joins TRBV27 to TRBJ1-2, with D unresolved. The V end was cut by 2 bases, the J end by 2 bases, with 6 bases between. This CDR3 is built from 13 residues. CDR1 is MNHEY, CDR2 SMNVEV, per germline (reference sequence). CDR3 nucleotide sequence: TGTGCCAGCAGTTTAACGGCAAACTATGGCTACACCTTC. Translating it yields CASSLTANYGYTF.

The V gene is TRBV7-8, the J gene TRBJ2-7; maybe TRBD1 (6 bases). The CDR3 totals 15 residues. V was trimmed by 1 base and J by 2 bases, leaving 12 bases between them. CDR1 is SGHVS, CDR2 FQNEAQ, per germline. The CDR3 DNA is TGTGCCAGCAGCTTAGAGGGGTACAGGGCCTACGAGCAGTACTTC. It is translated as CASSLEGYRAYEQYF.

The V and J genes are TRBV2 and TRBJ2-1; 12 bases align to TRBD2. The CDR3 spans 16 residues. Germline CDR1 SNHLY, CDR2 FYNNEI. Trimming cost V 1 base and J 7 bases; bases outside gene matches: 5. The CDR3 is CASSEGLAGVINEQFF. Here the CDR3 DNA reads TGTGCCAGCAGTGAAGGACTAGCGGGAGTTATTAATGAGCAGTTCTTC.

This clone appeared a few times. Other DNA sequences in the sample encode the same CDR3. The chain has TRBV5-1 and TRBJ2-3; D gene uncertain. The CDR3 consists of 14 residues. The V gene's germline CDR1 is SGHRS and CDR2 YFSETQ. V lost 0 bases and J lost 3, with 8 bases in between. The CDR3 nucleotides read TGCGCCAGCAGCTTGGATCGGGTGACAGATACGCAGTATTTT. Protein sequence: CASSLDRVTDTQYF.

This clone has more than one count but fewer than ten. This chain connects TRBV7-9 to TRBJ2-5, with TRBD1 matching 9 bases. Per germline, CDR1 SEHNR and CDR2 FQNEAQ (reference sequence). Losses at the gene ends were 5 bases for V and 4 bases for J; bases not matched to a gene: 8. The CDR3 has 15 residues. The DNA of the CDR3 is TGTGCCAGCAGCGCAGCGGGACAGGGAAGAGAGACCCAGTACTTC. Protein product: CASSAAGQGRETQYF. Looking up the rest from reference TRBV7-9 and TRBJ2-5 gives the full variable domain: DTGVSQNPRHKITKRGQNVTFRCDPISEHNRLYWYRQTLGQGPEFLTYFQNEAQLEKSRLLSDRFSAERPKGSFSTLEIQRTEQGDSAMYLCASSAAGQGRETQYFGPGTRLLVL.

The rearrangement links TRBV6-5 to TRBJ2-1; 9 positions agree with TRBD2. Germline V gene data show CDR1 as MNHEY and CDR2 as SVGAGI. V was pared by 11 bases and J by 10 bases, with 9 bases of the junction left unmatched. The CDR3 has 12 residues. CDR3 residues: CASISGGGEQFF. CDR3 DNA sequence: TGTGCCTCCATTAGCGGGGGCGGGGAGCAGTTCTTC.

CDR3: CASIRTGWNYGYTF. The CDR3 DNA reads as TGTGCCAGCATCCGGACAGGGTGGAACTATGGCTACACCTTC. The chain joins TRBV7-9 to TRBJ1-2, with 8 positions matching TRBD1. This CDR3 is built from 14 residues. Germline loops: CDR1 SEHNR, CDR2 FQNEAQ (reference sequence). Unmatched junction bases numbered 6, after V lost 7 bases and J lost 2 bases. Using reference TRBV7-9 and TRBJ1-2 for the parts outside the CDR3, the full variable domain is DTGVSQNPRHKITKRGQNVTFRCDPISEHNRLYWYRQTLGQGPEFLTYFQNEAQLEKSRLLSDRFSAERPKGSFSTLEIQRTEQGDSAMYLCASIRTGWNYGYTFGSGTRLTVV.

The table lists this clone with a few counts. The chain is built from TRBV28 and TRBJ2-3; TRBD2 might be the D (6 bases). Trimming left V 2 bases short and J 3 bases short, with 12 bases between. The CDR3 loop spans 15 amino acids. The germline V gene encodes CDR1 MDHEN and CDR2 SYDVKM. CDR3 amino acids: CASSLLAIGTDTQYF. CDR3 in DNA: TGTGCCAGCAGTTTACTAGCGATAGGAACAGATACGCAGTATTTT.

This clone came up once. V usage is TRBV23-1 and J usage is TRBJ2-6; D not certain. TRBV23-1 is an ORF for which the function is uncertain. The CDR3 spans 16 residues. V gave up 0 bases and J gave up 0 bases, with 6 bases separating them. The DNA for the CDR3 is TGCGCCAGCAGTCAATCAGTCACCTCTGGGGCCAACGTCCTGACTTTC. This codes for CASSQSVTSGANVLTF.

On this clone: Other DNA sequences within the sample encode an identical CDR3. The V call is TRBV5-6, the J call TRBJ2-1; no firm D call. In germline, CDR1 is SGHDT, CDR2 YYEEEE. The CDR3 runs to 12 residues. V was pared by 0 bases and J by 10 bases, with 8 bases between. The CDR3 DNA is TGTGCCAGCAGCTTGGGTGCGGCGGAGCAGTTCTTC. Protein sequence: CASSLGAAEQFF.

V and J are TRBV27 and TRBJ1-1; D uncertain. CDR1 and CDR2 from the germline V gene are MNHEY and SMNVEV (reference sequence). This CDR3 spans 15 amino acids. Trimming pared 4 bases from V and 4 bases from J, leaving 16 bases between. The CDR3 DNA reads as TGTGCCAGCAGTTCCCATCCATACGGTGGCACTGAAGCTTTCTTT. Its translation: CASSSHPYGGTEAFF.

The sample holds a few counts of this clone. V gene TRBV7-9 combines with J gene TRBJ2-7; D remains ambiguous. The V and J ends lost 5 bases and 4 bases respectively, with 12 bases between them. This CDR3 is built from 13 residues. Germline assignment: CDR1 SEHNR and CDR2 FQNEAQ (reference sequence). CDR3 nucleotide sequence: TGTGCCAGCAGCCCCGAGGACGGATACGAGCAGTACTTC. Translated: CASSPEDGYEQYF.

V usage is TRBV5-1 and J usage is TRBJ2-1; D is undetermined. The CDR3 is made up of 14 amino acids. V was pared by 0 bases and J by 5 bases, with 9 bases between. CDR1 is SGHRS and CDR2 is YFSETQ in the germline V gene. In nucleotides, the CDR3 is TGCGCCAGCAGCTTGGGGAATCGGAACAATGAGCAGTTCTTC. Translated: CASSLGNRNNEQFF.

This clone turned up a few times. CDR3 in amino acids: CASARTVNTEAFF. The CDR3 bases are TGTGCCAGTGCCCGGACAGTGAACACTGAAGCTTTCTTT. V gene TRBV19 combines with J gene TRBJ1-1; the D gene is possibly TRBD1 (6 bases). This CDR3 comprises 13 residues. Germline V lookup: CDR1 LNHDA, CDR2 SQIVND (reference sequence). Between the trimmed V and J ends, which lost 8 bases and 0 bases, there was a span of 10 bases.

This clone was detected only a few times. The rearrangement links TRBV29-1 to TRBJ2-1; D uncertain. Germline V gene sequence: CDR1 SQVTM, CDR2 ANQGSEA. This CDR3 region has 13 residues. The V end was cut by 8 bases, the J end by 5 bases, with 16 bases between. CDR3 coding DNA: TGCAGCTCTGTAAGTTTAGGAGACAATGAGCAGTTCTTC. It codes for CSSVSLGDNEQFF.

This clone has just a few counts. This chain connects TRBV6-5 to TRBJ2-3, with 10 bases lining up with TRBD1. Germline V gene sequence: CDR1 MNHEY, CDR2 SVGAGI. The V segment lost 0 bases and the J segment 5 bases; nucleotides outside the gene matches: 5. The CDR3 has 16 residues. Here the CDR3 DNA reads TGTGCCAGCAGTTACTCACGACAGGGGGCTGGAGATACGCAGTATTTT. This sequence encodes CASSYSRQGAGDTQYF.

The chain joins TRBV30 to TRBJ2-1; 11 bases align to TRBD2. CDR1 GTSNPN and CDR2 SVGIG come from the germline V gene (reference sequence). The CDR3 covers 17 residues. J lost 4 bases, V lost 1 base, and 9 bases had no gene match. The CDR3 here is CAWSGGTSGGKYNEQFF. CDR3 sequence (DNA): TGTGCCTGGAGTGGGGGGACTAGCGGTGGGAAATACAATGAGCAGTTCTTC. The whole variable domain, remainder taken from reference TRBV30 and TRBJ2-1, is SQTIHQWPATLVQPVGSPLSLECTVEGTSNPNLYWYRQAAGRGLQLLFYSVGIGQISSEVPQNLSASRPQDRQFILSSKKLLLSDSGFYLCAWSGGTSGGKYNEQFFGPGTRLTVL.

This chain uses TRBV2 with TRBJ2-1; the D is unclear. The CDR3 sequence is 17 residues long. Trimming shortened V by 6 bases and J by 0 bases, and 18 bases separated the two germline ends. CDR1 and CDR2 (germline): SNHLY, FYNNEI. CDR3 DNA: TGTGCCAGCAGCTCCCCCACAGACGTCAGCTCCTACAATGAGCAGTTCTTC. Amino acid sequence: CASSSPTDVSSYNEQFF. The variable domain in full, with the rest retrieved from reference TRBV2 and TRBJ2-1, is EPEVTQTPSHQVTQMGQEVILRCVPISNHLYFYWYRQILGQKVEFLVSFYNNEISEKSEIFDDQFSVERPDGSNFTLKIRSTKLEDSAMYFCASSSPTDVSSYNEQFFGPGTRLTVL.

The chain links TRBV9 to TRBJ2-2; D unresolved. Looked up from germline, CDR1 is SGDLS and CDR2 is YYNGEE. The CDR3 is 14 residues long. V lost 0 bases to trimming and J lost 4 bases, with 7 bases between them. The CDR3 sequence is CASSVGVGTGELFF. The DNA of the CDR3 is TGTGCCAGCAGCGTAGGGGTCGGCACCGGGGAGCTGTTTTTT.

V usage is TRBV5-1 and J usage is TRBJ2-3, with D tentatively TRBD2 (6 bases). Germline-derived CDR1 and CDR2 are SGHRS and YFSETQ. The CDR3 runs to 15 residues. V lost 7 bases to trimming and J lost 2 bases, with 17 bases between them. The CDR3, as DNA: TGCGCCAGCTTCCAAACTAGCACCTACACAGATACGCAGTATTTT. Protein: CASFQTSTYTDTQYF.

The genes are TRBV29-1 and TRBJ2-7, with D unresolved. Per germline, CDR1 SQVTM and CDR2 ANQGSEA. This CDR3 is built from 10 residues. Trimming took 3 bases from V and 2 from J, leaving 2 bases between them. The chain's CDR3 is CSVETYEQYF. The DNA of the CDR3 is TGCAGCGTTGAGACCTACGAGCAGTACTTC.

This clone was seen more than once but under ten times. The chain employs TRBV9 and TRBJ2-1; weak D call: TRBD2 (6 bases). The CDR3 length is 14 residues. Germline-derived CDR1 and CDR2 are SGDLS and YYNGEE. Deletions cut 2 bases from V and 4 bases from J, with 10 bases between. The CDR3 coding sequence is TGTGCCAGCAGCGTTGGCGGGACTTACAATGAGCAGTTCTTC. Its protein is CASSVGGTYNEQFF.

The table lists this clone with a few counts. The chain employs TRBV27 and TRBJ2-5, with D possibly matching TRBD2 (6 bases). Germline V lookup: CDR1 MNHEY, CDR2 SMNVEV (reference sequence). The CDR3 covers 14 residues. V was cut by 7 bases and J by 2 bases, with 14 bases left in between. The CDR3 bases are TGTGCCAGCAAAATAGCGGCCCCACAAGAGACCCAGTACTTC. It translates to CASKIAAPQETQYF.

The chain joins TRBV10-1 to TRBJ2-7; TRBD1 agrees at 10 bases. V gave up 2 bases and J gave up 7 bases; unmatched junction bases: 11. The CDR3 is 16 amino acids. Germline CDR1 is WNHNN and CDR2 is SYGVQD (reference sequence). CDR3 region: CASSERGTGAREEQYF. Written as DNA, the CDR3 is TGCGCCAGCAGTGAGCGAGGGACAGGGGCCCGGGAGGAGCAGTACTTC.